The 2 T cell receptor beta chains below were found in one sample sequenced in a study of CD8 T cells in Susac syndrome. Random hexamers were used to reverse transcribe 0.5 to 1 ug of RNA. In TCRdb, the immunoSEQ multiplex PCR reads were re-called with MiXCR into one record per CDR3 protein. The profile shows about 290,000 distinct CDR3 sequences, around 85% of them singletons. Sample: CD8+ T cells from PBMCs. The receptors here all came from a human donor with multiple sclerosis.

The chain joins TRBV27 to TRBJ1-2; D might be TRBD1 (5 bases). Between the trimmed V and J ends, which lost 1 base and 8 bases, there was a span of 11 bases. The CDR3 loop spans 13 amino acids. CDR1 and CDR2 (germline): MNHEY, SMNVEV (reference sequence). The chain's CDR3 is CASSLLGGNGYTF. In DNA form, the CDR3 reads TGTGCCAGCAGTTTATTGGGGGGAAACGGCTACACCTTC.

The chain employs TRBV7-9 and TRBJ2-3; D gene unclear. V was pared by 4 bases and J by 7 bases, with 6 bases between. Germline V lookup: CDR1 SEHNR, CDR2 FQNEAQ (reference sequence). The length of the CDR3 is 11 residues. The CDR3 loop reads CASSSAYTQYF. The CDR3 DNA reads as TGTGCCAGCAGCTCCGCTTATACGCAGTATTTT. Looking up the rest from reference TRBV7-9 and TRBJ2-3 gives the full variable domain: DTGVSQNPRHKITKRGQNVTFRCDPISEHNRLYWYRQTLGQGPEFLTYFQNEAQLEKSRLLSDRFSAERPKGSFSTLEIQRTEQGDSAMYLCASSSAYTQYFGPGTRLTVL.